This passage covers 11 T cell receptor beta chains from one sample sequenced in a study of shared clonotypes between healthy human individuals. Profiling relied on immunoSEQ multiplex PCR, and the TCRdb table lists in-frame clones only, not all of them. The data show approximately 2.4 million clones, approximately 94% seen once. The sample was naive CD4+ T cells sorted from blood. As to subset: CD45RA+ positively selected. These TCRs come from a man aged 18 to 29 in good health.

The chain uses TRBV7-9 and TRBJ1-2; 7 bases align to TRBD1. The CDR3 extends over 13 amino acids. Germline V gene sequence: CDR1 SEHNR, CDR2 FQNEAQ (reference sequence). Trimming cost V 3 bases and J 6 bases; bases outside gene matches: 4. CDR3 loop: CASSLTGSDGYTF. The CDR3 region has the DNA TGTGCCAGCAGCTTGACAGGGTCGGATGGCTACACCTTC.

V gene TRBV5-1 combines with J gene TRBJ1-1; a possible D gene is TRBD1 (6 bases). The CDR3 length is 13 residues. Between the trimmed V and J ends, which lost 2 bases and 4 bases, there was a span of 9 bases. Looked up from germline, CDR1 is SGHRS and CDR2 is YFSETQ. CDR3 nucleotides: TGCGCCAGCAGCTTAACAGGGACCACTGAAGCTTTCTTT. Translating gives CASSLTGTTEAFF.

The V call is TRBV28, the J call TRBJ1-2; possibly TRBD1 for D (5 bases). CDR3 size: 13 residues. CDR1 is MDHEN and CDR2 is SYDVKM in the germline V gene. V was trimmed by 11 bases and J by 0 bases, leaving 13 bases between them. This CDR3 is CAGAGGANYGYTF. CDR3 coding DNA: TGTGCCGGGGCGGGCGGAGCTAACTATGGCTACACCTTC.

This chain links TRBV7-9 with TRBJ2-1; 11 nucleotides match TRBD2. This CDR3 spans 17 amino acids. With V trimmed by 8 bases and J by 9 bases, 18 bases remained unmatched. Germline lookup yields CDR1 SEHNR and CDR2 FQNEAQ (reference sequence). CDR3 coding DNA: TGTGCCAGCGGAGAGACTAGCGGGGAGGTCTTTTCGGTTGAGCAGTTCTTC. Translation: CASGETSGEVFSVEQFF.

This chain joins TRBV27 and TRBJ1-2, with a tentative D call TRBD1 (5 bases). Germline CDR1 and CDR2: MNHEY and SMNVEV (reference sequence). This CDR3 comprises 16 residues. V dropped 2 bases and J dropped 0 bases, with 13 bases sitting between them. The CDR3 DNA reads as TGTGCCAGCAGTTTAATCCCCCGACAGACTAACTATGGCTACACCTTC. This gives the protein CASSLIPRQTNYGYTF.

This chain uses TRBV10-1 with TRBJ2-7; 7 bases line up with TRBD1. The V gene's germline CDR1 is WNHNN and CDR2 SYGVQD (reference sequence). The CDR3 length is 15 residues. The V segment lost 4 bases and the J segment 0 bases; nucleotides outside the gene matches: 6. The CDR3 reads CASSAYRGPSYEQYF. DNA of the CDR3: TGCGCCAGCAGTGCATACAGGGGACCCTCCTACGAGCAGTACTTC.

This clone appeared a single time. The rearrangement joins TRBV5-1 to TRBJ1-6, with 7 bases identical to TRBD1. Germline CDR1 is SGHRS and CDR2 is YFSETQ. The CDR3 is 15 residues long. J was trimmed by 6 bases and V by 4 bases; bases with no gene match: 7. The CDR3 loop reads CASSPTGTVNSPLHF. The CDR3, as DNA: TGCGCCAGCAGCCCGACCGGGACAGTTAATTCACCCCTCCACTTT.

The chain couples TRBV6-1 to TRBJ2-7; D perhaps matches TRBD1 (6 bases). Looked up from germline, CDR1 is MNHNS and CDR2 is SASEGT. This CDR3 is 15 amino acids long. Trimming removed 3 bases at V and 2 bases at J, with 14 bases between. CDR3 residues: CASSDLSAGAYEQYF. As DNA, the CDR3 is TGTGCCAGCAGTGACCTGTCGGCAGGGGCCTACGAGCAGTACTTC.

The rearrangement uses TRBV6-1 and TRBJ2-1; either TRBD1 or TRBD2 may fit D (5 bases each). The CDR3 extends over 14 amino acids. The V end was cut by 4 bases, the J end by 6 bases, with 13 bases between. CDR1 is MNHNS and CDR2 is SASEGT in the germline V gene. The CDR3 protein is CASSALRESNEQFF. The CDR3 nucleotides read TGTGCCAGCAGTGCCCTCAGGGAGTCCAATGAGCAGTTCTTC.

V usage is TRBV7-9 and J usage is TRBJ1-6; possible D gene TRBD1, 5 bases. V was pared by 2 bases and J by 7 bases, with 12 bases between. The CDR3 runs 15 residues. From germline, CDR1 is SEHNR and CDR2 FQNEAQ (reference sequence). The CDR3 here is CASSLQGRKNSPLHF. In DNA form, the CDR3 reads TGTGCCAGCAGCTTACAGGGCAGGAAAAATTCACCCCTCCACTTT.

CDR3 sequence reads: CASSRGSGGQETQYF. The DNA for the CDR3 is TGTGCCAGCAGCCGGGGGAGCGGGGGACAAGAGACCCAGTACTTC. The rearrangement links TRBV5-4 to TRBJ2-5; 8 nucleotides agree with TRBD2. The CDR3 is made up of 15 amino acids. In germline, CDR1 is SGHNT, CDR2 YYREEE (reference sequence). The V gene end was trimmed by 4 bases and the J gene end by 2 bases; junction bases not matched to a gene: 7.